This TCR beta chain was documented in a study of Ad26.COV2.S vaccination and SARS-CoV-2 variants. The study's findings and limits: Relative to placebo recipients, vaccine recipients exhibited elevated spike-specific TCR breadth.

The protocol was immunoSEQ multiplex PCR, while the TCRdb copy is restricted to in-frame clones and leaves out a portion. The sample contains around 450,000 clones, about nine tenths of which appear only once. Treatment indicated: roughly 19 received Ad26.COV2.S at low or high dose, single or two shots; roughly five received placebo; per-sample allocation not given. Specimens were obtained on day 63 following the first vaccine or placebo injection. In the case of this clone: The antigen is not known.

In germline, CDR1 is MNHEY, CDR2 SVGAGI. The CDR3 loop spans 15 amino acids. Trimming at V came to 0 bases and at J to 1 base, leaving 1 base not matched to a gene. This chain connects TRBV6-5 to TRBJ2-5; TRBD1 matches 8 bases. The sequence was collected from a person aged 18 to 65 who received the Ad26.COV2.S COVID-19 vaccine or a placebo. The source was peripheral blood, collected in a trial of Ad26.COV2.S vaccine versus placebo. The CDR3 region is CASSYSDRVQETQYF. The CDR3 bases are TGTGCCAGCAGTTACTCGGACAGGGTCCAAGAGACCCAGTACTTC.